The present T cell receptor beta chain was sequenced within a study of T cells in Graves' hyperthyroidism and ophthalmopathy. Study observations and caveats: The model identified upcoming ophthalmopathy a median 6.5 months ahead of onset.

This clonotype was seen many times. Antigen specificity is unknown. Amplification targeted TCR beta CDR3 regions from RNA transcripts. Using the HTBI primer set, a first-round RT-PCR was run on the TCR CDR3. TCRdb processed the multiplex PCR reads anew with MiXCR; each CDR3 protein has one entry. The sample holds hundreds of thousands of distinct CDR3 sequences, 14% seen once. V dropped 6 bases and J dropped 0 bases, with 16 bases sitting between them. This CDR3 is built from 15 residues. CDR1 and CDR2 (germline): SQVTM, ANQGSEA. The TCR sequence derives from a woman between 40 and 50 years old with Graves' hyperthyroidism. V gene TRBV29-1 combines with J gene TRBJ2-3; D not resolved. Sequences were obtained from blood. This chain's CDR3 is CSVVVVSNSTDTQYF. CDR3 bases: TGCAGCGTCGTTGTCGTATCTAATAGCACAGATACGCAGTATTTT.